These T cell receptor beta chains were read from a single sample in a study of radiotherapy plus CTLA-4 blockade in lung cancer. This table comes from immunoSEQ multiplex PCR, and its TCRdb copy is limited to in-frame clones, with some not included. The sample yields around 65,000 clones, approximately 80% seen once. The sample consisted of peripheral blood, taken from a patient treated with radiotherapy plus ipilimumab. The receptors were sampled from a human donor with non-small cell lung cancer who had a complete response to radiotherapy plus ipilimumab. Both conserved end residues are part of each CDR3. The order of the fields is J gene, V gene, CDR3 length, D gene, CDR3 protein. The D gene is left open where the match is weak.

TRBJ2-3	TRBV7-9	15	-	CASSKPPGVTDTQYF
TRBJ2-1	TRBV5-6	13	-	CASSLIGVDEQFF
TRBJ2-7	TRBV7-9	15	-	CASSLATGRGGEQYF
TRBJ2-5	TRBV18	16	TRBD1	CASSSSPGQEGETQYF
TRBJ2-3	TRBV4-1	18	-	CASSQINSGVETTDTQYF
TRBJ1-2	TRBV7-2	14	-	CASSLVEGGYGYTF
TRBJ1-1	TRBV5-5	14	-	CASSLVSARTEAFF
TRBJ2-5	TRBV5-8	16	TRBD2	CASSRGMRGGSETQYF
TRBJ1-2	TRBV19	16	TRBD1	CASSIGTGRDNYGYTF
TRBJ2-2	TRBV19	18	TRBD2	CASEFGTSRPRGTGELFF
TRBJ1-1	TRBV5-1	16	-	CASSLGQLIRNTEAFF
TRBJ1-5	TRBV6-6	14	-	CASRGTYSNQPQHF
TRBJ2-2	TRBV5-1	14	-	CASSLDRSPGELFF
TRBJ1-3	TRBV18	15	TRBD1	CASSMGQAGENTIYF
TRBJ2-7	TRBV27	13	-	CASRFTGTYEQYF
TRBJ2-6	TRBV14	16	-	CASSQVVLSGANVLTF
TRBJ1-6	TRBV7-2	15	TRBD1	CASSDGTANNSPLHF
TRBJ2-7	TRBV5-1	15	-	CASSLATSALYEQYF
TRBJ2-1	TRBV9	17	TRBD1	CASSLTPGQGNYNEQFF
TRBJ2-5	TRBV27	15	-	CASSSAGVGEETQYF
TRBJ1-4	TRBV7-6	14	-	CASSLERTNEKLFF
TRBJ2-5	TRBV25-1	15	TRBD2	CASSAPSGSRETQYF
TRBJ2-3	TRBV7-6	15	-	CASSSTGVDTDTQYF
TRBJ1-1	TRBV7-8	15	TRBD1	CASSLAQGVNTEAFF
TRBJ2-3	TRBV11-2	17	TRBD2	CASSKIGGASIVDTQYF
TRBJ1-5	TRBV10-3	15	-	CATRQPGQTNQPQHF
TRBJ1-5	TRBV7-8	16	TRBD1	CASSLVVTGAFQPQHF
TRBJ2-3	TRBV28	14	-	CASSPPARTDTQYF
TRBJ1-6	TRBV14	15	-	CASSQDHGRNSPLHF
TRBJ1-2	TRBV2	15	-	CASSGRRNSNYGYTF
TRBJ2-7	TRBV5-1	16	-	CASSLAAGTVSYEQYF
TRBJ2-5	TRBV12-5	13	TRBD2	CATQSAGGETQYF
TRBJ2-1	TRBV5-1	14	-	CASGRDISYNEQFF
TRBJ1-2	TRBV29-1	14	-	CSVARTPTLGGYTF
TRBJ1-2	TRBV7-2	17	-	CASSSTRMDSLNYGYTF
TRBJ1-5	TRBV6-5	15	-	CASSIGRNSNQPQHF
TRBJ1-1	TRBV9	12	-	CASSEQGTEAFF
TRBJ1-5	TRBV5-1	18	TRBD1	CASSLEATGGDSNQPQHF
TRBJ1-1	TRBV9	13	-	CASTPGGVTEAFF
TRBJ2-2	TRBV19	14	TRBD1	CASSMTGLQGELFF
TRBJ1-1	TRBV6-6	13	-	CASREGENTEAFF
TRBJ2-1	TRBV5-4	14	TRBD2	CASSFSGGNNEQFF
TRBJ1-6	TRBV5-6	17	TRBD1	CASSDGTGSSYNSPLHF
TRBJ2-4	TRBV28	19	TRBD2	CASSAYPNRGGVGKNIQYF
TRBJ1-5	TRBV6-1	14	-	CASSEGPGTKPQHF
TRBJ2-3	TRBV7-9	16	TRBD1	CASSPTGGGTRDTQYF
TRBJ2-1	TRBV7-6	14	-	CASSLDPGGHEQFF
TRBJ1-2	TRBV7-2	14	-	CASSLNLVRGGYTF
TRBJ2-7	TRBV4-1	15	-	CASSQLLGVPYEQYF
TRBJ1-2	TRBV2	14	-	CASSEDGTPYGYTF
TRBJ2-3	TRBV18	14	-	CASSPISKSDTQYF
TRBJ2-3	TRBV7-9	14	TRBD2	CASSLSGSADTQYF
TRBJ2-1	TRBV30	17	TRBD2	CACGLAGGKSSYNEQFF
TRBJ1-3	TRBV28	16	TRBD1	CASSSGQISSGNTIYF
TRBJ1-2	TRBV10-3	17	-	CAISGGTGSPSNYGYTF
TRBJ2-1	TRBV4-3	15	-	CASSPGAGTYNEQFF
TRBJ1-5	TRBV19	14	-	CASSIALRPEPQHF
TRBJ2-3	TRBV28	16	TRBD2	CASNPSGRSISDTQYF
TRBJ1-1	TRBV5-8	13	-	CASSLQGDTEAFF
TRBJ2-2	TRBV4-1	17	-	CASSQDLGGRPAGELFF